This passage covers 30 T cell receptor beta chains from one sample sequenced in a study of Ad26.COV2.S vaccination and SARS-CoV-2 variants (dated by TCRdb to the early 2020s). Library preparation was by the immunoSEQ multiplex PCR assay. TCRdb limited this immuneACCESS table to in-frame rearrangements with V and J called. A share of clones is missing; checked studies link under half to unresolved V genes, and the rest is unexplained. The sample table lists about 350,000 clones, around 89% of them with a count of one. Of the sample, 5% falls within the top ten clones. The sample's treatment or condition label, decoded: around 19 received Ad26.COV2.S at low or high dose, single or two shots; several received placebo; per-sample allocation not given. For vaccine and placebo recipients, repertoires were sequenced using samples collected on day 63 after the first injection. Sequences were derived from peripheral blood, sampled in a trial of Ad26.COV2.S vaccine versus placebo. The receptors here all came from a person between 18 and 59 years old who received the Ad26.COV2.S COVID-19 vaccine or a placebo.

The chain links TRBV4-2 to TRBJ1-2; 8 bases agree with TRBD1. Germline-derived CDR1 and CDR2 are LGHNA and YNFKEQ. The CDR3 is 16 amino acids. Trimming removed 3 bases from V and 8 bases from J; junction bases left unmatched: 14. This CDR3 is CASSHAYQDRGGGYTF. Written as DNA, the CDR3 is TGTGCCAGCAGCCACGCGTACCAAGACAGGGGAGGCGGCTACACCTTC.

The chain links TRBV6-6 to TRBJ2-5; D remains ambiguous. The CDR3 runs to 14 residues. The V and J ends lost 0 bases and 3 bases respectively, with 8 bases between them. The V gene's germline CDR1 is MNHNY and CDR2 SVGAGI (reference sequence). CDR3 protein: CASSYSTQEETQYF. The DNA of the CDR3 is TGTGCCAGCAGTTACTCGACTCAGGAAGAGACCCAGTACTTC.

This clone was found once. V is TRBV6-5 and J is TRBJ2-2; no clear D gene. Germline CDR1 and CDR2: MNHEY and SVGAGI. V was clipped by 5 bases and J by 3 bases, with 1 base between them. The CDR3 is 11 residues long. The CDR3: CASSHTGELFF. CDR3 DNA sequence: TGTGCCAGCAGTCACACCGGGGAGCTGTTTTTT.

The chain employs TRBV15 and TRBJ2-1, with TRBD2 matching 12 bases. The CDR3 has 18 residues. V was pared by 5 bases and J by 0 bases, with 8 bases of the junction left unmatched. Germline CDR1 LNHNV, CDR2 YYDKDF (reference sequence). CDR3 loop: CATSFRTSGASSYNEQFF. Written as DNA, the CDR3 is TGTGCCACCAGCTTTCGGACTAGCGGGGCTAGCTCCTACAATGAGCAGTTCTTC.

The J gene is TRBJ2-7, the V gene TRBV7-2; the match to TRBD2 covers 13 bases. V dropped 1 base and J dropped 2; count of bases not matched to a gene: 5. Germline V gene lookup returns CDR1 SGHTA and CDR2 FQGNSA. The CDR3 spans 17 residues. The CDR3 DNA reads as TGTGCCAGCAGCTTAGGGGGGACTAGCGGGGTTACCTACGAGCAGTACTTC. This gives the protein CASSLGGTSGVTYEQYF.

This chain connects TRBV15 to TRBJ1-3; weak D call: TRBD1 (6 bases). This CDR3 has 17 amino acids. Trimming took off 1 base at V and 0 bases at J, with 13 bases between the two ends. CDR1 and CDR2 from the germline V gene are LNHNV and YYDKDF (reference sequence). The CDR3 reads CATSRADGGNSGNTIYF. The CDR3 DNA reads TGTGCCACCAGCAGAGCCGACGGGGGCAACTCTGGAAACACCATATATTTT.

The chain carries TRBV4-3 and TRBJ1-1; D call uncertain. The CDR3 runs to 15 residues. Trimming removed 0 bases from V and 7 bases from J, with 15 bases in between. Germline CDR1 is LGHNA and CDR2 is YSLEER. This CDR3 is CASSQDLGRPLEAFF. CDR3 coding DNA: TGCGCCAGCAGCCAAGATTTGGGCAGGCCTCTTGAAGCTTTCTTT.

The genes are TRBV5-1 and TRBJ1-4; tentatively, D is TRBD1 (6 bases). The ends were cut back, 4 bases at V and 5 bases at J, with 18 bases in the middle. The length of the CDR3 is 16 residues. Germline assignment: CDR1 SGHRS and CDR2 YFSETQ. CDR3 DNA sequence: TGCGCCAGCAGCCGGGAGGGGGGCAGGAGAAATGAAAAACTGTTTTTT. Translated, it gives CASSREGGRRNEKLFF.

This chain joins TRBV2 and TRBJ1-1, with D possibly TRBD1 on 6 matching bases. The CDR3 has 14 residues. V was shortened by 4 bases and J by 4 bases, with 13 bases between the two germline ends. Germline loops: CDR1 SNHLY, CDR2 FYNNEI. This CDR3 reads CASSGEGVGTEAFF. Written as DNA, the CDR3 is TGTGCCAGCAGTGGGGAGGGGGTTGGCACTGAAGCTTTCTTT.

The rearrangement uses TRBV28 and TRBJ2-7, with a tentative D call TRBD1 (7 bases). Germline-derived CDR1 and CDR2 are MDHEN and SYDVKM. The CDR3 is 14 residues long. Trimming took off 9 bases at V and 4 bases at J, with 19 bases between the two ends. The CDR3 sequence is CASYPQGGTYEQYF. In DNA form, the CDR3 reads TGTGCCAGTTACCCGCAGGGGGGCACATACGAGCAGTACTTC.

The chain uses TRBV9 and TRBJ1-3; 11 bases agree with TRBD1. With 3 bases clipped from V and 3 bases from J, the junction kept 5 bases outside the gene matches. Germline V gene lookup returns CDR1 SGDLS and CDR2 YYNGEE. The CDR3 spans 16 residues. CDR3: CASSASDRGHGNTIYF. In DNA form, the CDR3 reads TGTGCCAGCAGCGCCTCGGACAGGGGGCATGGAAACACCATATATTTT. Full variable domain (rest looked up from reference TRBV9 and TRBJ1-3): DSGVTQTPKHLITATGQRVTLRCSPRSGDLSVYWYQQSLDQGLQFLIQYYNGEERAKGNILERFSAQQFPDLHSELNLSSLELGDSALYFCASSASDRGHGNTIYFGEGSWLTVV.

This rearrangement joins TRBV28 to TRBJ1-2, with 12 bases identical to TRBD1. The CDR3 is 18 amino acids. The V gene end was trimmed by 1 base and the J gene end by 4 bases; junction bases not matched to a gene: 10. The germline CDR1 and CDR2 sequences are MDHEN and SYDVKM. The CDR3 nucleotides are TGTGCCAGCAGTTTATTAGGGGGAGGGACAGGGGGCTTCTATGGCTACACCTTC. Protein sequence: CASSLLGGGTGGFYGYTF.

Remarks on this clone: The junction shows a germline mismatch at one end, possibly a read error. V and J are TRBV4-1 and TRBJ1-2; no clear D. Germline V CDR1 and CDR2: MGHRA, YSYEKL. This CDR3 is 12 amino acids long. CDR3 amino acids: CASSQGQPPMSF. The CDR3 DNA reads TGCGCCAGCAGCCAAGGTCAACCGCCCATGTCCTTC.

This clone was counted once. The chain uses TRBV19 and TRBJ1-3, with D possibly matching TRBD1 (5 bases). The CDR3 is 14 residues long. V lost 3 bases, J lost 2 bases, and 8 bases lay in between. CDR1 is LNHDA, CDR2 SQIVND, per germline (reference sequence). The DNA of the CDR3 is TGTGCCAGTAGTATCATGGGGGCTGGAAACACCATATATTTT. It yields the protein CASSIMGAGNTIYF.

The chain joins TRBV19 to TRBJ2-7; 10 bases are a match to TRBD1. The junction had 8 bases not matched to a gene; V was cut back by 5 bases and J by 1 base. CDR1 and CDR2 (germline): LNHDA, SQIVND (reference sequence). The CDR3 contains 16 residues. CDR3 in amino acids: CASSPRDRGVSYEQYF. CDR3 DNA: TGTGCCAGTAGTCCCCGGGACAGGGGCGTTTCCTACGAGCAGTACTTC. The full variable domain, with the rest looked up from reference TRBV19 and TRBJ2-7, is DGGITQSPKYLFRKEGQNVTLSCEQNLNHDAMYWYRQDPGQGLRLIYYSQIVNDFQKGDIAEGYSVSREKKESFPLTVTSAQKNPTAFYLCASSPRDRGVSYEQYFGPGTRLTVT.

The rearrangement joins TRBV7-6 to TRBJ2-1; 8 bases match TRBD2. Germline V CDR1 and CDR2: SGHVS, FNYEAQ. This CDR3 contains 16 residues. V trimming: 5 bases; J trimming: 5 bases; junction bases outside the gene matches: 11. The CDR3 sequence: CASSPYPGGKDNEQFF. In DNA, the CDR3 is TGTGCCAGCAGCCCTTACCCGGGAGGGAAAGACAATGAGCAGTTCTTC. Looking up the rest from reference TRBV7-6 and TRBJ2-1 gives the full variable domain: GAGVSQSPRYKVTKRGQDVALRCDPISGHVSLYWYRQALGQGPEFLTYFNYEAQQDKSGLPNDRFSAERPEGSISTLTIQRTEQRDSAMYRCASSPYPGGKDNEQFFGPGTRLTVL.

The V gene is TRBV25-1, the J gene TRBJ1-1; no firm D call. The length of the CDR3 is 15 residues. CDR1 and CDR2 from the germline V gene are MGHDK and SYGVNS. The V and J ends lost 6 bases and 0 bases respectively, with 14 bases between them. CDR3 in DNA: TGTGCCAGCAGGAGCGACCCCAACATGAACACTGAAGCTTTCTTT. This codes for CASRSDPNMNTEAFF.

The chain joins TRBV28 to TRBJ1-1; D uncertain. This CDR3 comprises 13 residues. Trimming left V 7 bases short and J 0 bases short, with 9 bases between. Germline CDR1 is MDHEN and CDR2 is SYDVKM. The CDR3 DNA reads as TGTGCCAGCACCCGTTTTATGAACACTGAAGCTTTCTTT. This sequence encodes CASTRFMNTEAFF.

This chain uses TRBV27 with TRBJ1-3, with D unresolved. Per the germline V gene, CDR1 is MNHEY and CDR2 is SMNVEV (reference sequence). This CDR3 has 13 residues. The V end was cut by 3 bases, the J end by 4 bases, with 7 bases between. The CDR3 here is CASSFPGGNTIYF. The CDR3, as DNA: TGTGCCAGCAGTTTTCCCGGGGGAAACACCATATATTTT.

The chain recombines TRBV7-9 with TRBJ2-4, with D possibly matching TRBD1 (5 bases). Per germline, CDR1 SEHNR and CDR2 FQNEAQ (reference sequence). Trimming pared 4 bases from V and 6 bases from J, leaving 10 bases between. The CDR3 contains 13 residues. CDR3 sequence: CASSSGPLNIQYF. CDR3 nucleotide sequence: TGTGCCAGCAGCTCAGGGCCCCTAAACATTCAGTACTTC.

CDR3 sequence: CASSLGQAFNEQFF. CDR3 bases: TGTGCCAGCAGTTTAGGACAGGCCTTCAATGAGCAGTTCTTC. The genes are TRBV28 and TRBJ2-1; TRBD1 agrees at 7 bases. Germline CDR1 and CDR2: MDHEN and SYDVKM. With 2 bases clipped from V and 6 bases from J, the junction kept 4 bases outside the gene matches. This CDR3 comprises 14 residues.

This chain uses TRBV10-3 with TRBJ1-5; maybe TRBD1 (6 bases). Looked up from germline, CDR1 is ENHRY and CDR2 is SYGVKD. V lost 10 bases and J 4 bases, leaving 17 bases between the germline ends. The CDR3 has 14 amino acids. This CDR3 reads CATHQGQLNQPQHF. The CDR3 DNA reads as TGTGCCACCCACCAAGGACAGTTAAATCAGCCCCAGCATTTT.

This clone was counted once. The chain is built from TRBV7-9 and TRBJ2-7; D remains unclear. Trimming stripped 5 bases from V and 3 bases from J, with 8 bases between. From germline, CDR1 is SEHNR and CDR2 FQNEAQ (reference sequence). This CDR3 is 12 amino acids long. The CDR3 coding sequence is TGTGCCAGCAGCCCAGGAGACTACGAGCAGTACTTC. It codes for CASSPGDYEQYF.

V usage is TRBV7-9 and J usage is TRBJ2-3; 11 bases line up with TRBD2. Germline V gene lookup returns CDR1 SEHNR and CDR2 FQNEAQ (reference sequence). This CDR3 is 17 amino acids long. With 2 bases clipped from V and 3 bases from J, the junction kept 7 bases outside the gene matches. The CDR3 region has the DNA TGTGCCAGCAGCTTAAGTATAGCGGGAGGGCCAACAGATACGCAGTATTTT. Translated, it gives CASSLSIAGGPTDTQYF.

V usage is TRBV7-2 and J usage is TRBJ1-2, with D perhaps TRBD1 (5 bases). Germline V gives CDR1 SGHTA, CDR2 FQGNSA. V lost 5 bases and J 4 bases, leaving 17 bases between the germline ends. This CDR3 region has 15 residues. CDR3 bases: TGTGCCAGCAGCCCGACCGACCTGGGGGTCTATGGCTACACCTTC. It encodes CASSPTDLGVYGYTF.

The CDR3 protein is CASSSNRETQYF. CDR3 nucleotide sequence: TGTGCCAGCAGTTCGAACAGAGAGACCCAGTACTTC. The chain links TRBV6-2 or TRBV6-3 to TRBJ2-5; D is undetermined. Germline CDR1 MNHEY, CDR2 SVGEGT. CDR3 size: 12 residues. V lost 4 bases, J lost 4 bases, and 7 bases lay in between.

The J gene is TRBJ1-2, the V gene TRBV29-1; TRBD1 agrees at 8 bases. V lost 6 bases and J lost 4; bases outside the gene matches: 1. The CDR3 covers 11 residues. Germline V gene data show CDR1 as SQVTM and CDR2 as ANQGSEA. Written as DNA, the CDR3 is TGCAGCGTCACAGGGGGCTATGGCTACACCTTC. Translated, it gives CSVTGGYGYTF.

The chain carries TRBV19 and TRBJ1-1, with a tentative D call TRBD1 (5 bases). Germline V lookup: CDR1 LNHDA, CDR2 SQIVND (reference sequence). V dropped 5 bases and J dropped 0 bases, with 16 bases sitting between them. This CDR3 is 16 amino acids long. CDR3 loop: CASSSGADRLNTEAFF. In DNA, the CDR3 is TGTGCCAGTAGTTCCGGGGCCGACCGTCTGAACACTGAAGCTTTCTTT.

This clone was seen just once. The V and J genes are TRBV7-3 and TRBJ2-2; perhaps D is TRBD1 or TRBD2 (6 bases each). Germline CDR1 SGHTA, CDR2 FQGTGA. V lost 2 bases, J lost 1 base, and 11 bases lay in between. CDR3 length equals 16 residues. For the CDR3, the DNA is TGTGCCAGCAGCTTACGAGGGGGGCAGAACACCGGGGAGCTGTTTTTT. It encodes CASSLRGGQNTGELFF.

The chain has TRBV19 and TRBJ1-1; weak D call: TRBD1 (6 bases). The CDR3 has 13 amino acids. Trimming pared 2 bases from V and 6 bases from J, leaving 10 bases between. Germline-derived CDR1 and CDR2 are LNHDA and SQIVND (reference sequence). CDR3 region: CASSIPRGAEAFF. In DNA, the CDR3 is TGTGCCAGTAGTATACCCAGGGGTGCTGAAGCTTTCTTT.